The present T cell receptor beta chain was sequenced within a study of cytomegalovirus exposure and HLA in healthy donors. A word on this clone: Distinct nucleotide sequences in the sample also encode this CDR3.

Unmatched junction bases numbered 3, after V lost 6 bases and J lost 1 base. Germline lookup yields CDR1 SEHNR and CDR2 FQNEAQ (reference sequence). The CDR3 sequence is 14 residues long. This PCR relied on a set of 60 Vbeta primers and 13 Jbeta primers. Generated by immunoSEQ multiplex PCR, the TCRdb table keeps only in-frame clones and is missing some. The data show about 180,000 clones, with roughly 80% seen just once and under 2.5% held by the top ten. Input material: PBMCs. This TCR came from a man in his sixties in good health and CMV-seronegative. The rearrangement links TRBV7-9 to TRBJ1-5; 7 nucleotides align to TRBD1. The CDR3 DNA is TGTGCCAGCAGTCGGGACAGCAGCAATCAGCCCCAGCATTTT. Translation: CASSRDSSNQPQHF.